Presented here are 18 T cell receptor beta chains from one specimen sequenced in a study of T cell responses to AZD1222 COVID-19 vaccine (dated by TCRdb to the early 2020s). Taken with the paper, the label for time point translates to: baseline before first vaccination. Libraries were constructed by the immunoSEQ multiplex PCR assay. Imported from immuneACCESS, the table was reduced by TCRdb to in-frame sequences with V and J called. These copies leave out some clones; in studies compared against another copy, an unresolved V gene accounts for under half, and the cause of the remainder is not known. For this sample the table gives 170,000 or so clones, of which 75% to 90% were detected only once. About 2.5% of the sample lies in the top ten. Source: peripheral blood, taken on day 0 of AZD1222 vaccination. These receptors originate from an adult in good health.

V and J are TRBV5-1 and TRBJ1-4; 8 nucleotides line up with TRBD1. Germline V gene lookup returns CDR1 SGHRS and CDR2 YFSETQ. Trimming took 0 bases from V and 8 from J; bases not matched to a gene: 12. The CDR3 totals 17 residues. CDR3 sequence (DNA): TGCGCCAGCAGCTTGGGACAGGGGCTATCTTCCCAAGAAAAACTGTTTTTT. This codes for CASSLGQGLSSQEKLFF.

The CDR3 loop is CASSFLLAATGELFF. CDR3 bases: TGTGCCAGCAGTTTCCTTTTAGCAGCCACCGGGGAGCTGTTTTTT. This chain connects TRBV28 to TRBJ2-2; no definite D call. CDR3 length: 15 residues. V lost 3 bases and J 4 bases, leaving 12 bases between the germline ends. Germline values: CDR1 MDHEN, CDR2 SYDVKM.

The chain couples TRBV28 to TRBJ2-7; 11 nucleotides line up with TRBD2. The CDR3 has 15 amino acids. Germline CDR1 and CDR2: MDHEN and SYDVKM. J was trimmed by 0 bases and V by 9 bases; bases with no gene match: 7. In nucleotides, the CDR3 is TGTGCCAGTGGGACTAGCGGAGGGGGCTCCTACGAGCAGTACTTC. This translates into CASGTSGGGSYEQYF.

This clone came up once. The rearrangement links TRBV5-5 to TRBJ2-7; 14 bases fit TRBD2. The CDR3 is made up of 16 amino acids. The V gene's germline CDR1 is SGHKS and CDR2 YYEKEE (reference sequence). Unmatched junction bases numbered 11, after V lost 3 bases and J lost 9 bases. CDR3 sequence: CASSSNLGLAGVVQYF. CDR3 sequence (DNA): TGTGCCAGCAGCTCCAATCTGGGACTAGCGGGAGTAGTGCAGTACTTC. Variable domain in full (rest from reference TRBV5-5 and TRBJ2-7): DAGVTQSPTHLIKTRGQQVTLRCSPISGHKSVSWYQQVLGQGPQFIFQYYEKEERGRGNFPDRFSARQFPNYSSELNVNALLLGDSALYLCASSSNLGLAGVVQYFGPGTRLTVT.

The gene calls are TRBV4-1 and TRBJ1-6; the D is unclear. Germline V gene sequence: CDR1 MGHRA, CDR2 YSYEKL. This CDR3 spans 14 amino acids. V lost 0 bases and J 13 bases, leaving 13 bases between the germline ends. The CDR3 DNA follows: TGCGCCAGCAGCCAAGACCCCCTGCCCGGTCCCCTCCACTTT. Its translation is CASSQDPLPGPLHF.

This sequence joins TRBV18 and TRBJ1-6; the match to TRBD1 covers 12 bases. The CDR3 is made up of 22 amino acids. The V gene end was trimmed by 1 base and the J gene end by 3 bases; junction bases not matched to a gene: 16. Per germline, CDR1 KGHSH and CDR2 LQKENI. The CDR3 loop reads CASSPRSAGTGGGSGYNSPLHF. The CDR3 bases are TGTGCCAGCTCACCACGAAGCGCCGGGACAGGGGGCGGAAGTGGCTATAATTCACCCCTCCACTTT.

The chain carries TRBV10-3 and TRBJ1-1; 7 positions match TRBD1. The CDR3 has 13 residues. With V trimmed by 7 bases and J by 3 bases, 5 bases remained unmatched. Looked up from germline, CDR1 is ENHRY and CDR2 is SYGVKD. The CDR3 loop reads CAINPTGDTEAFF. The CDR3 DNA sequence: TGTGCCATCAATCCCACAGGGGACACTGAAGCTTTCTTT.

The V and J genes are TRBV6-5 and TRBJ1-5; D is undetermined. The V end lost 0 bases, the J end lost 7 bases, and 10 bases lay between the germline ends. Germline V gene data show CDR1 as MNHEY and CDR2 as SVGAGI. This CDR3 has 14 residues. This chain's CDR3 is CASSYSIGLQPQHF. In nucleotides, the CDR3 is TGTGCCAGCAGTTACTCGATTGGGTTACAGCCCCAGCATTTT.

The chain joins TRBV19 to TRBJ2-7; unclear D gene. The V and J ends lost 5 bases and 5 bases respectively, with 7 bases between them. This CDR3 comprises 11 residues. Germline lookup yields CDR1 LNHDA and CDR2 SQIVND (reference sequence). In DNA, the CDR3 is TGTGCCAGTAGTTCGCGAAACGAGCAGTACTTC. Amino acid sequence: CASSSRNEQYF.

This chain connects TRBV18 to TRBJ1-1, with D possibly matching TRBD1 (5 bases). V was cut by 4 bases and J by 2 bases, with 11 bases left in between. This CDR3 contains 14 residues. Germline lookup yields CDR1 KGHSH and CDR2 LQKENI. The chain's CDR3 is CASSQGRGNTEAFF. The CDR3 DNA follows: TGTGCCAGCTCACAGGGGAGGGGAAACACTGAAGCTTTCTTT.

The chain uses TRBV7-3 and TRBJ2-1, with 7 bases matching TRBD2. V gave up 4 bases and J gave up 2 bases; unmatched junction bases: 5. This CDR3 spans 15 amino acids. Germline V gene lookup returns CDR1 SGHTA and CDR2 FQGTGA. CDR3 protein: CASSSGLVTYNEQFF. In DNA, the CDR3 is TGTGCCAGCAGCTCCGGACTAGTAACCTACAATGAGCAGTTCTTC.

This CDR3 is CAWSMTGFGYTF. The CDR3 DNA is TGTGCCTGGAGTATGACAGGGTTTGGCTACACCTTC. The chain has TRBV30 and TRBJ1-2, with 7 bases matching TRBD1. V lost 2 bases and J lost 7; bases outside the gene matches: 4. The germline gives CDR1 GTSNPN, CDR2 SVGIG (reference sequence). The CDR3 runs to 12 residues. Together with reference TRBV30 and TRBJ1-2, the CDR3 gives the full variable domain: SQTIHQWPATLVQPVGSPLSLECTVEGTSNPNLYWYRQAAGRGLQLLFYSVGIGQISSEVPQNLSASRPQDRQFILSSKKLLLSDSGFYLCAWSMTGFGYTFGSGTRLTVV.

The chain carries TRBV19 and TRBJ1-2, with 7 bases fitting TRBD1. The germline V gene has CDR1 LNHDA and CDR2 SQIVND (reference sequence). Trimming at V came to 7 bases and at J to 4 bases, leaving 9 bases not matched to a gene. The CDR3 has 14 residues. Here the CDR3 DNA reads TGTGCCAGTAAAAAAACGACAGGGACCTATGGCTACACCTTC. Translated, it gives CASKKTTGTYGYTF.

The chain is built from TRBV18 and TRBJ1-2, with 7 bases identical to TRBD1. Looked up from germline, CDR1 is KGHSH and CDR2 is LQKENI. J was trimmed by 5 bases and V by 0 bases; bases with no gene match: 3. The CDR3 has 14 amino acids. This chain's CDR3 is CASSPPVQGYGYTF. The CDR3 DNA reads as TGTGCCAGCTCACCACCGGTACAGGGGTATGGCTACACCTTC.

This sequence joins TRBV30 and TRBJ2-7, with 12 bases fitting TRBD1. J was trimmed by 5 bases and V by 1 base; bases with no gene match: 3. The CDR3 contains 14 residues. Germline CDR1 GTSNPN, CDR2 SVGIG (reference sequence). This CDR3 is CAWSGGQGADEQYF. The CDR3 coding sequence is TGTGCCTGGAGTGGGGGACAGGGGGCGGACGAGCAGTACTTC.

The table lists this clone with a count of one. This sequence joins TRBV25-1 and TRBJ2-2, with 11 bases lining up with TRBD2. The CDR3 has 14 amino acids. CDR1 is MGHDK and CDR2 is SYGVNS in the germline V gene. With V trimmed by 9 bases and J by 6 bases, 6 bases remained unmatched. CDR3 sequence (DNA): TGTGCCAGTGGGACTAGCGGCCACGCCGGGGAGCTGTTTTTT. This encodes CASGTSGHAGELFF.

V usage is TRBV12-3 or TRBV12-4 and J usage is TRBJ1-5, with D possibly TRBD1 on 5 matching bases. CDR3 length equals 13 residues. V lost 6 bases to trimming and J lost 3 bases, with 9 bases between them. The CDR3 DNA reads as TGTGCCAGCAGCGAGGGGAACAATCAGCCCCAGCATTTT. This translates into CASSEGNNQPQHF.

The chain couples TRBV18 to TRBJ2-5, with 12 bases fitting TRBD2. J gave up 5 bases and V 5 bases, and 9 bases lay outside the gene matches. The CDR3 is made up of 16 amino acids. CDR1 and CDR2 (germline): KGHSH, LQKENI. CDR3 DNA sequence: TGTGCCAGCTCAAGGGACCTAGCGGGAGGGACTGAGACCCAGTACTTC. It is translated as CASSRDLAGGTETQYF.